The T cell receptor (beta chain) described here comes from a study of cytomegalovirus exposure and HLA in healthy donors. Study as a whole: Among approximately 390 genotyped donors, roughly 80% fell in the Caucasian-associated ancestry cluster.

The PCR had 60 Vbeta and 13 Jbeta primers. Measured with immunoSEQ multiplex PCR; TCRdb has only the in-frame clones, and not every one. The sample consists of 150,000 or so clones, about 85% of them appearing once. Trimming stripped 0 bases from V and 7 bases from J, with 22 bases between. Germline V gives CDR1 LNHDA, CDR2 SQIVND (reference sequence). This CDR3 is 18 amino acids long. The rearrangement uses TRBV19 and TRBJ2-1; D might be TRBD2 (6 bases). This TCR came from a man between 18 and 29 years old in good health and CMV-seropositive. The sample comprised PBMCs. The CDR3: CASSIDLIWAAGPNEQFF. For the CDR3, the DNA is TGTGCCAGTAGTATAGATTTAATTTGGGCCGCGGGGCCAAATGAGCAGTTCTTC.